This note documents a single T cell receptor beta chain sequence. Antigen specificity is unknown. The germline gives CDR1 DFQATT, CDR2 SNEGSKA (reference sequence). The CDR3 extends over 16 amino acids. V was pared by 3 bases and J by 7 bases, with 15 bases of the junction left unmatched. The sample is drawn from a study of identical twins. Whole-study findings and limits: Twin-shared out-of-frame alpha sequences were enriched for low generation probability. Monozygotic twins shared more out-of-frame TCR alpha than recombination models predicted.

TCRdb re-derived calls from the 5' RACE reads in MiXCR, one entry per CDR3 protein. The table shows 250,000 or so distinct CDR3 sequences, with 5.5% to 7% occurring only once. The same data also went into a second study, on yellow fever vaccine responses in identical twins. In that study: Reportedly, the T cell response mounted by twins to vaccine seemed partly convergent, partly personalized.

This chain connects TRBV20-1 to TRBJ2-1; the match to TRBD1 covers 7 bases. The sequenced sample consisted of memory (CD45RO+) T cells sorted from blood. This receptor was obtained from a woman aged 18-30 years in good health. CDR3 region: CSASDPRDSTLNEQFF. CDR3 in DNA: TGCAGTGCTAGTGATCCCCGGGACAGCACCCTAAATGAGCAGTTCTTC.